What follows are 9 T cell receptor beta chains derived from one specimen sequenced in a study of PD-L1 blockade in urothelial cancer. Generated by immunoSEQ multiplex PCR, the TCRdb table keeps only in-frame clones and is missing some. The table includes almost 90,000 clones, less than 90% detected once. Specified time point: pretreatment peripheral blood. The input for sequencing was PBMCs, taken around atezolizumab (anti-PD-L1) treatment. All receptors come from a man aged 55 to 70 with urothelial cancer.

This chain uses TRBV5-6 with TRBJ2-3, with D perhaps matching TRBD2 (6 bases). Germline values: CDR1 SGHDT, CDR2 YYEEEE. The CDR3 is made up of 15 amino acids. Trimming pared 0 bases from V and 9 bases from J, leaving 17 bases between. The CDR3 bases are TGTGCCAGCAGCTTGGAGGCTCTCCGGGGAGGAACGCAGTATTTT. This encodes CASSLEALRGGTQYF.

This clone was counted a single time. The V gene is TRBV19, the J gene TRBJ2-5, with 11 bases fitting TRBD2. The J call is uncertain, as TRBJ2-7 better fits the DNA end. The CDR3 has 14 amino acids. The germline CDR1 and CDR2 sequences are LNHDA and SQIVND (reference sequence). The CDR3 is CASSATSGNYEQYF. Written as DNA, the CDR3 is TGTGCCAGTAGTGCGACTAGCGGGAACTACGAGCAGTACTTC.

The CDR3 reads CASSPLLLVGDRGYEQYF. CDR3 DNA sequence: TGTGCCAGCTCACCACTTCTTTTAGTGGGGGACAGGGGGTACGAGCAGTACTTC. The chain uses TRBV18 and TRBJ2-7; 11 bases are shared with TRBD1. V trimming: 1 base; J trimming: 4 bases; junction bases outside the gene matches: 12. Germline loops: CDR1 KGHSH, CDR2 LQKENI. CDR3 size: 18 residues.

The chain couples TRBV5-8 to TRBJ1-5; possibly TRBD1 for D (6 bases). CDR1 SGHTS and CDR2 YDEGEE come from the germline V gene. V was cut by 2 bases and J by 0 bases, with 24 bases left in between. This CDR3 contains 20 residues. This chain's CDR3 is CASSFRHRVGWAGSNQPQHF. CDR3 DNA sequence: TGTGCCAGCAGCTTTCGGCACAGGGTTGGTTGGGCGGGTAGCAATCAGCCCCAGCATTTT.

The chain employs TRBV27 and TRBJ2-2, with 7 bases matching TRBD1. CDR3 length: 15 amino acids. V was pared by 6 bases and J by 6 bases, with 10 bases of the junction left unmatched. Germline values: CDR1 MNHEY, CDR2 SMNVEV (reference sequence). The CDR3 reads CASSYSGQVPGELFF. CDR3 bases: TGTGCCAGCAGCTATTCCGGACAGGTCCCCGGGGAGCTGTTTTTT.

The V call is TRBV4-2, the J call TRBJ2-7; 8 nucleotides align to TRBD1. This CDR3 spans 15 amino acids. Trimming removed 4 bases from V and 1 base from J; junction bases left unmatched: 6. Germline V gene lookup returns CDR1 LGHNA and CDR2 YNFKEQ. For the CDR3, the DNA is TGTGCCAGCAGCCTCGGACAGGGAGAATCCTACGAGCAGTACTTC. This encodes CASSLGQGESYEQYF.

Notes on this clone: Other nucleotide sequences from this sample produce the same CDR3. V and J are TRBV6-1 and TRBJ2-7, with a tentative D call TRBD2 (7 bases). The CDR3 loop spans 15 amino acids. Trimming removed 3 bases at V and 2 bases at J, with 14 bases between. The V gene's germline CDR1 is MNHNS and CDR2 SASEGT. The DNA for the CDR3 is TGTGCCAGCAGTGAGAGGGAGGGGGTGACCTACGAGCAGTACTTC. Encoded protein: CASSEREGVTYEQYF.

This clone was detected only a few times. The V gene is TRBV6-6, the J gene TRBJ2-2, with TRBD2 matching 7 bases. The germline V gene encodes CDR1 MNHNY and CDR2 SVGAGI (reference sequence). The CDR3 contains 16 residues. Unmatched junction bases numbered 7, after V lost 5 bases and J lost 1 base. The CDR3 region is CASSKPPGGNTGELFF. The DNA for the CDR3 is TGTGCCAGCAGTAAACCCCCGGGGGGGAACACCGGGGAGCTGTTTTTT.

J is TRBJ2-7 and V is TRBV28, with unresolved D. V lost 3 bases, J lost 1 base, and 31 bases lay in between. This CDR3 is 21 amino acids long. CDR1 is MDHEN and CDR2 is SYDVKM in the germline V gene. The CDR3, as DNA: TGTGCCAGCAGTTTTTCCCTCCGTGAGCAAAGAGGTTTAAAGCTTTCCTACGAGCAGTACTTC. It encodes CASSFSLREQRGLKLSYEQYF.